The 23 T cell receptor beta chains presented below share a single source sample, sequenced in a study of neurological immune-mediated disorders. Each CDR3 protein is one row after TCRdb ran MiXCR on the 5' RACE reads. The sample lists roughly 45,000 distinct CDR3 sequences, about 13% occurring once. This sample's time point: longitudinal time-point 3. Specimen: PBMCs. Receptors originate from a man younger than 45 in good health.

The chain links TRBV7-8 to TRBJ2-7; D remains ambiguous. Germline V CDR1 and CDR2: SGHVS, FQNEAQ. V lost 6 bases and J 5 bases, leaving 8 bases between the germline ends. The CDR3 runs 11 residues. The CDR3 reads CASSQMDEQYF. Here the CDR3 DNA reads TGTGCCAGCAGTCAGATGGACGAGCAGTACTTC.

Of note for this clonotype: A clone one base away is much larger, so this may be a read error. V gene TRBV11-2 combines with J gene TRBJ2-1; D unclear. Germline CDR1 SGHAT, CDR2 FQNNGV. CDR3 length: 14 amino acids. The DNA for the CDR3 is TGTGCCAGCAGCCCTTACTCTTCCTACAATGAGCAGTTATTC. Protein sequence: CASSPYSSYNEQLF.

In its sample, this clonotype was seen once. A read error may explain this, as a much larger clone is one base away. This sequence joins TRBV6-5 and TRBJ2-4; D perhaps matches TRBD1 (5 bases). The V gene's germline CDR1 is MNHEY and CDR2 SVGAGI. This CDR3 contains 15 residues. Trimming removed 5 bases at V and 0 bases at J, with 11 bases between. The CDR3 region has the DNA TGTGCCAGCAGTACCCTGACAGCAGCCAAAAACATTCAGTACTTC. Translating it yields CASSTLTAAKNIQYF.

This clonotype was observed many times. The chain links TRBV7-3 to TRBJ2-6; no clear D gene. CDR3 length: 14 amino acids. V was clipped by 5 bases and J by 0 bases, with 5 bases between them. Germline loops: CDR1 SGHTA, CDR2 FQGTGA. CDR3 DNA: TGTGCCAGCAGCCATAGCTCTGGGGCCAACGTCCTGACTTTC. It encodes CASSHSSGANVLTF.

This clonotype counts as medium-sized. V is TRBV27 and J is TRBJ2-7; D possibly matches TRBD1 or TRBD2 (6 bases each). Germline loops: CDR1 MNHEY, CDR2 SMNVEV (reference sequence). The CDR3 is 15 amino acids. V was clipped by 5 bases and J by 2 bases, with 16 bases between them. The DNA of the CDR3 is TGTGCCAGCAGTCGGACGGGGGCCCTTACCTACGAGCAGTACTTC. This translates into CASSRTGALTYEQYF.

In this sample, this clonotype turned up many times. This chain's CDR3 is CASRLQGADGYTF. CDR3 nucleotides: TGTGCCAGCAGACTACAGGGGGCGGATGGCTACACCTTC. The chain is built from TRBV27 and TRBJ1-2; 9 bases map to TRBD1. V dropped 6 bases and J dropped 6; count of bases not matched to a gene: 5. The CDR3 contains 13 residues. Looked up from germline, CDR1 is MNHEY and CDR2 is SMNVEV (reference sequence).

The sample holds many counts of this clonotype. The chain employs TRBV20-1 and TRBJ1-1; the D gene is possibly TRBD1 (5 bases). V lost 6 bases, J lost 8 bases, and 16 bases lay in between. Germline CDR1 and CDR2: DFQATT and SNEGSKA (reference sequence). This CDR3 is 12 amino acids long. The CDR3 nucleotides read TGCAGTGCCCCACCGTGGAGGGGCGAAGCTTTCTTT. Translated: CSAPPWRGEAFF.

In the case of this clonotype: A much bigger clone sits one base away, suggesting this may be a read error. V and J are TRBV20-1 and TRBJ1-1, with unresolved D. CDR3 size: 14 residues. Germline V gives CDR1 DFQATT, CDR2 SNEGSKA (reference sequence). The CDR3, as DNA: TGCAGTGCTCCAGAAAATGGATGGAACACTGAAGGTTTCTTT. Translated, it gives CSAPENGWNTEGFF.

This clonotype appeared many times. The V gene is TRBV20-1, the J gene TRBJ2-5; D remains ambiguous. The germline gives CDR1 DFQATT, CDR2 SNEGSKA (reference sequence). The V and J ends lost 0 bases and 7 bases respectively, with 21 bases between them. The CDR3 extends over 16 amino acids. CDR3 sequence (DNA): TGCAGTGCTAGAGATCAACGTCCTGGACCCCGCCGGACCCAGTACTTC. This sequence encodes CSARDQRPGPRRTQYF.

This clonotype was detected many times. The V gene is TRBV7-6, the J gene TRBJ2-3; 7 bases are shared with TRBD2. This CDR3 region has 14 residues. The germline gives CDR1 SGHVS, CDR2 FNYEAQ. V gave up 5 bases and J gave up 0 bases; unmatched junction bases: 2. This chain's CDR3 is CASSREVSTDTQYF. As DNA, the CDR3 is TGTGCCAGCAGCCGGGAGGTTAGCACAGATACGCAGTATTTT.

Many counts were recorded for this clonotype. CDR3 coding DNA: TGCAGCGTCACAGGGATTCAAACTGAAGCTTTCTTT. Translated: CSVTGIQTEAFF. This chain joins TRBV29-1 and TRBJ1-1; tentative D call: TRBD1 (6 bases). The CDR3 sequence is 12 residues long. V lost 6 bases, J lost 5 bases, and 13 bases lay in between. CDR1 and CDR2 from the germline V gene are SQVTM and ANQGSEA.

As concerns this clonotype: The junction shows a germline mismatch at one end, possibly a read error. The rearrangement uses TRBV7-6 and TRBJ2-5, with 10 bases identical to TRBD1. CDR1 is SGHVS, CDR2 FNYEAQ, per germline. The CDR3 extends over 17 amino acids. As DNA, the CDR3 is TGTGCCAGAAGCTCCGTCTTAGGGGACAGGGGCGGGGAGACCCAGTACTTC. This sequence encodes CARSSVLGDRGGETQYF.

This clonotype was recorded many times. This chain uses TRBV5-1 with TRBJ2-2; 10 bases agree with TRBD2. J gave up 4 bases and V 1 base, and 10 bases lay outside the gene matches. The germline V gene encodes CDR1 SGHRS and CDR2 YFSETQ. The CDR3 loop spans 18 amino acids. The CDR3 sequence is CASSLFPSGSVTTGELFF. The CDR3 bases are TGCGCCAGCAGCTTGTTTCCTAGCGGGAGTGTCACCACCGGGGAGCTGTTTTTT.

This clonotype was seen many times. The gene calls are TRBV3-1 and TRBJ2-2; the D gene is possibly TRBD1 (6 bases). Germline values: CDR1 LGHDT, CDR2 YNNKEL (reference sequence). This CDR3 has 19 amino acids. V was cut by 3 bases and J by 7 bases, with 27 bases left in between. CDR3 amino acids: CASSQRLIRGHSKGGELFF. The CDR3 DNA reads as TGTGCCAGCAGCCAGAGGTTAATTAGGGGACATTCGAAGGGCGGGGAGCTGTTTTTT.

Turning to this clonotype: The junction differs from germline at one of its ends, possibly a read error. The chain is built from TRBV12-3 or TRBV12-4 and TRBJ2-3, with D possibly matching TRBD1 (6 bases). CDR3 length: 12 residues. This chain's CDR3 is CASSLDPGHYFF. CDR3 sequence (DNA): TGTGCCAGCAGTTTAGATCCGGGACACTATTTTTTT.

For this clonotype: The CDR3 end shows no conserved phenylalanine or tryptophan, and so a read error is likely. This chain's CDR3 is CASSYSTGYGSNEQYL. DNA of the CDR3: TGTGCCAGCAGTTACTCGACGGGCTACGGGTCCAACGAGCAGTACCTC. The chain recombines TRBV6-5 with TRBJ2-7; D is uncertain. There are 16 residues in the CDR3. V was shortened by 0 bases and J by 5 bases, with 17 bases between the two germline ends. Germline V gene lookup returns CDR1 MNHEY and CDR2 SVGAGI.

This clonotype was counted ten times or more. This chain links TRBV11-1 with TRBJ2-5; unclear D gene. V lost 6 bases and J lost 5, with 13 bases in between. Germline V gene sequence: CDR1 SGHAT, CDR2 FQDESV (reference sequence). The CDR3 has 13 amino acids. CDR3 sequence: CASSSGRLETQYF. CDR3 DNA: TGTGCCAGCAGTTCCGGACGATTGGAGACCCAGTACTTC. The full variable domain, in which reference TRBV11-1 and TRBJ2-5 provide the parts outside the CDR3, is EAEVAQSPRYKITEKSQAVAFWCDPISGHATLYWYRQILGQGPELLVQFQDESVVDDSQLPKDRFSAERLKGVDSTLKIQPAELGDSAMYLCASSSGRLETQYFGPGTRLLVL.

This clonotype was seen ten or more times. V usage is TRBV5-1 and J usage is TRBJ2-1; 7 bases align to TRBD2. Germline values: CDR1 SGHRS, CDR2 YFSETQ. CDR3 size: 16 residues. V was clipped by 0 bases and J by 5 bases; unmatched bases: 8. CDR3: CASSLGGGPPDNEQFF. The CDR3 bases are TGCGCCAGCAGCTTGGGGGGGGGACCACCCGACAATGAGCAGTTCTTC.

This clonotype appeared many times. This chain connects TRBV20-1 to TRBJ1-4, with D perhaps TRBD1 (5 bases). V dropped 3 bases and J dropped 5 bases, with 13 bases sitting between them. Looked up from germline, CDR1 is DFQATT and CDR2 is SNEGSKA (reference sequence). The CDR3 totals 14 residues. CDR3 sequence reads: CSASMGTRNEKLFF. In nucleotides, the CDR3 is TGCAGTGCTAGTATGGGGACCCGAAATGAAAAACTGTTTTTT.

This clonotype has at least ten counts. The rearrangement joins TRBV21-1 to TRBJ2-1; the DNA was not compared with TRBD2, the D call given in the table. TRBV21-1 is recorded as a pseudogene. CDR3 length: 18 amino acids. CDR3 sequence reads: CASSKVFMGPSSYNEQFF. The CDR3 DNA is TGTGCCAGCAGCAAAGTTTTTATGGGCCCGAGCTCCTACAATGAGCAGTTCTTC.

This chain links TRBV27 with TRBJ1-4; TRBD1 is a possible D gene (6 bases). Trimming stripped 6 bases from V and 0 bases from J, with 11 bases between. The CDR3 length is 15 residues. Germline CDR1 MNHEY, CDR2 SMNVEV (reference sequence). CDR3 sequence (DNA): TGTGCCAGCAGACCGGGACAAGCAACTAATGAAAAACTGTTTTTT. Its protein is CASRPGQATNEKLFF.

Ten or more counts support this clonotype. This chain's CDR3 is CASSQQPGGGEQYF. The CDR3 DNA sequence: TGTGCCAGCAGCCAACAACCCGGGGGCGGCGAGCAGTACTTC. The rearrangement links TRBV7-3 to TRBJ2-7, with D perhaps assigned TRBD1 or TRBD2 (6 bases each). The V and J ends lost 5 bases and 6 bases respectively, with 17 bases between them. CDR1 and CDR2 from the germline V gene are SGHTA and FQGTGA. The CDR3 runs 14 residues. Full variable domain (missing parts from reference TRBV7-3 and TRBJ2-7): GAGVSQTPSNKVTEKGKYVELRCDPISGHTALYWYRQSLGQGPEFLIYFQGTGAADDSGLPNDRFFAVRPEGSVSTLKIQRTERGDSAVYLCASSQQPGGGEQYFGPGTRLTVT.

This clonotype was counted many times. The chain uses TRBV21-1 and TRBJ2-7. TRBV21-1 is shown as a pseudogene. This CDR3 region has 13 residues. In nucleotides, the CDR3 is TGTGCCAGCAGCAACACCAAGCCCTACGAGCAGTACTTC. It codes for CASSNTKPYEQYF.